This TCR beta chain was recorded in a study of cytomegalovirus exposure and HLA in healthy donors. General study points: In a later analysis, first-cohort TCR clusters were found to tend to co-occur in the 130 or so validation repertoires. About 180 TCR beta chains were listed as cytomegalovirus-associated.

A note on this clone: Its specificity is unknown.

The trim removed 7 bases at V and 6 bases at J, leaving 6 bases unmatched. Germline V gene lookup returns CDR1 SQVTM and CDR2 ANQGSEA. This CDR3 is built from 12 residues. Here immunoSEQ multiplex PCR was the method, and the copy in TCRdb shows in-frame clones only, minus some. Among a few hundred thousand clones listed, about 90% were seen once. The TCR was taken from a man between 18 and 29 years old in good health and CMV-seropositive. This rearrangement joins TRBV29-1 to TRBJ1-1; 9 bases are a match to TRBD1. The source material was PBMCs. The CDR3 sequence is CSGGDRAAEAFF. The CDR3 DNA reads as TGCAGCGGGGGGGACAGGGCAGCTGAAGCTTTCTTT.